Listed below are T cell receptor beta chains from one sample, sequenced in a study of PD-L1 blockade in urothelial cancer. Profiled with immunoSEQ multiplex PCR; TCRdb holds only in-frame clones, not every one. The table lists 100,000 to 150,000 clones, 86% of them singletons. The sequencing here drew on PBMCs, taken around atezolizumab (anti-PD-L1) treatment. These receptors all stem from a man between 45 and 60 years old with urothelial cancer. Each CDR3 is given with its conserved first and last residue. The D gene is left open where the match is weak.

CDR3nt,CDR3aa,d_gene,j_gene,v_gene
TGTGCCAGCAGTAAAAGCGGGGACTTGCACAATGAGCAGTTCTTC,CASSKSGDLHNEQFF,TRBD2,TRBJ2-1,TRBV2
TGTGCCAGCAGCTTATTGCTAGGCTCTGGAAACACCATATATTTT,CASSLLLGSGNTIYF,-,TRBJ1-3,TRBV7-8
TGTGCCAGCAGTTCCGGGACTACCTCCCTAGTTGAGCAGTTCTTC,CASSSGTTSLVEQFF,TRBD2,TRBJ2-1,TRBV7-8
TGTGCCAGCAGGTCCGGGACTAGCTCCTACAATGAGCAGTTCTTC,CASRSGTSSYNEQFF,TRBD2,TRBJ2-1,TRBV5-6
TGTGCCAGCAGCTTAGATTTGGGGGCATGGGCTTTCTTT,CASSLDLGAWAFF,-,TRBJ1-1,TRBV7-2
TGTGCCAGCAGTCGCGGACTGTCTGGAAGCAATCAGCCCCAGCATTTT,CASSRGLSGSNQPQHF,-,TRBJ1-5,TRBV2
TGTGCCAGCAGTGAATTCAGGAATAGCAATCAGCCCCAGCATTTT,CASSEFRNSNQPQHF,-,TRBJ1-5,TRBV2
TGTGCCAGCGGGCGATCCTCCTACGAGCAGTACTTC,CASGRSSYEQYF,-,TRBJ2-7,TRBV14
TGTGCCAGCTCACCTTCGGGACAGGGCTACGAGCAGTACTTC,CASSPSGQGYEQYF,TRBD1,TRBJ2-7,TRBV18
TGTGCCAGCTCACCACGGATCGGGACTAGCGGGAGCGTGGCAGATACGCAGTATTTT,CASSPRIGTSGSVADTQYF,TRBD2,TRBJ2-3,TRBV18
TGTGCCAGCAGTTTCCAGGTTGCCAAAAACATTCAGTACTTC,CASSFQVAKNIQYF,-,TRBJ2-4,TRBV28
TGTGCCAGCTCCAATGGCGGGGAGACCCAGTACTTC,CASSNGGETQYF,-,TRBJ2-5,TRBV18
TGTGCCATCAGTAAACAGGACCAAGAGACCCAGTACTTC,CAISKQDQETQYF,-,TRBJ2-5,TRBV10-3
TGTGCCACCGGGACTAGCGGAAGTTACAATGAGCAGTTCTTC,CATGTSGSYNEQFF,TRBD2,TRBJ2-1,TRBV6-5